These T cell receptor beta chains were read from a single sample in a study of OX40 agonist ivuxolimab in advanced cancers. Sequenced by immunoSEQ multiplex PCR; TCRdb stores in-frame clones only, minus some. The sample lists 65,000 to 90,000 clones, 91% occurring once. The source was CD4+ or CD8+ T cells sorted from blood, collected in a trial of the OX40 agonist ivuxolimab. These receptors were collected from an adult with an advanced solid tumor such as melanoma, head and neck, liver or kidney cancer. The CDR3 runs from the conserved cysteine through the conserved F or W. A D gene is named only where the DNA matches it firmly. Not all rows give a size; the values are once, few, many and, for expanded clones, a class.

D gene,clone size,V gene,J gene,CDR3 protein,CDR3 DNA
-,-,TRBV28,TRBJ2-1,CASSPQGYGEQFF,TGTGCCAGCAGCCCCCAGGGGTACGGTGAGCAGTTCTTC
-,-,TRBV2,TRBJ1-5,CASSESIRAQSNQPQHF,TGTGCCAGCAGTGAATCCATTCGTGCGCAGAGCAATCAGCCCCAGCATTTT
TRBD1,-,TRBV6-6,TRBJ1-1,CASNLGQEGRGTEAFF,TGTGCCAGCAATTTAGGACAGGAGGGGCGCGGCACTGAAGCTTTCTTT
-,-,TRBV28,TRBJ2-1,CASTRMTAYNEQFF,TGTGCCAGCACCCGGATGACTGCCTACAATGAGCAGTTCTTC
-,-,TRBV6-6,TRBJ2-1,CASSYSYSTGNEQFF,TGTGCCAGCAGTTACTCCTATTCGACTGGAAATGAGCAGTTCTTC
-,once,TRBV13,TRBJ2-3,CASSFSSTDTQYF,TGTGCCAGCAGCTTCTCTAGCACAGATACGCAGTATTTT
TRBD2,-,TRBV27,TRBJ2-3,CASSSSLAGGTDTQYF,TGTGCCAGCAGTTCCTCCTTAGCGGGAGGCACAGATACGCAGTATTTT
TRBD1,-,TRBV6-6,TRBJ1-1,CASSYTGGQAFF,TGTGCCAGCAGTTACACAGGGGGGCAAGCTTTCTTT
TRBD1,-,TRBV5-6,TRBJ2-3,CASSWRTGLTDTQYF,TGTGCCAGCAGCTGGCGGACAGGGCTTACAGATACGCAGTATTTT
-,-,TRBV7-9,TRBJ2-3,CASSLEKLHTDTQYF,TGTGCCAGCAGCTTAGAGAAGTTACACACAGATACGCAGTATTTT
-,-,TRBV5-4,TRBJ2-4,CASSSWLAKNIQYF,TGTGCCAGCAGCTCGTGGCTAGCCAAAAACATTCAGTACTTC
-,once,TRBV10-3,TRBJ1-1,CAISVGLNTEAFF,TGTGCCATCAGTGTAGGACTGAACACTGAAGCTTTCTTT
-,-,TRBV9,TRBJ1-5,CASSALGNQPQHF,TGTGCCAGCAGCGCGCTTGGCAATCAGCCCCAGCATTTT
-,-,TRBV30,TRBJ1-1,CAWTGADSNTEAFF,TGTGCCTGGACCGGGGCGGATTCGAACACTGAAGCTTTCTTT
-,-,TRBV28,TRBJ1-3,CASSPNRAYSGNTIYF,TGTGCCAGCAGTCCGAACAGGGCCTACTCTGGAAACACCATATATTTT
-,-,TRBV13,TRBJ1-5,CASSLGDGSQPQHF,TGTGCCAGCAGCTTAGGGGACGGGAGTCAGCCCCAGCATTTT
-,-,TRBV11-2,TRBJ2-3,CASSLVADTQYF,TGTGCCAGCAGCTTAGTCGCAGATACGCAGTATTTT
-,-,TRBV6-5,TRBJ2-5,CASSTGTQETQYF,TGTGCCAGCAGTACCGGGACCCAAGAGACCCAGTACTTC
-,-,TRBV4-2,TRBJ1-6,CASSQDPPRSMGVYSPLHF,TGTGCCAGCAGCCAAGATCCCCCACGGTCAATGGGGGTGTATTCACCCCTCCACTTT
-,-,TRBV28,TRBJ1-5,CASTDGLGQPQHF,TGTGCCAGCACCGATGGTCTCGGTCAGCCCCAGCATTTT
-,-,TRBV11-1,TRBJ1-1,CASSFLEGTEAFF,TGTGCCAGCAGCTTCCTGGAGGGGACTGAAGCTTTCTTT
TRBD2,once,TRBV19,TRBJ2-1,CASYSGRASYNEQFF,TGTGCCAGTTATAGCGGGAGGGCTTCCTACAATGAGCAGTTCTTC
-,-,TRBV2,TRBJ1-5,CASSGPDSNQPQHF,TGTGCCAGCAGTGGTCCGGATAGCAATCAGCCCCAGCATTTT
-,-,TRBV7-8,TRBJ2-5,CASSLAWGYQETQYF,TGTGCCAGCAGCTTAGCTTGGGGGTACCAAGAGACCCAGTACTTC
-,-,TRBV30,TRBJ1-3,CAWSSQGNTIYF,TGTGCCTGGAGTTCCCAGGGAAACACCATATATTTT
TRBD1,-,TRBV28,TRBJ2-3,CASSVTGNTDTQYF,TGTGCCAGCAGTGTGACAGGGAACACAGATACGCAGTATTTT
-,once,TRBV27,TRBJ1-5,CASSSGAGTNQPQHF,TGTGCCAGCAGTTCGGGGGCGGGGACCAATCAGCCCCAGCATTTT
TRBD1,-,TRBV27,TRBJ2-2,CASSIWDRGFTGELFF,TGTGCCAGCAGTATTTGGGACAGGGGGTTCACCGGGGAGCTGTTTTTT
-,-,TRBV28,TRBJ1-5,CASSPTDSNQPQHF,TGTGCCAGCAGTCCCACAGATAGCAATCAGCCCCAGCATTTT
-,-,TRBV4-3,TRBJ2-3,CASSQAKKSADTQYF,TGCGCCAGCAGCCAGGCAAAAAAAAGCGCAGATACGCAGTATTTT
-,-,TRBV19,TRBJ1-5,CASNSREAGYQPQHF,TGTGCCAGTAATTCTAGGGAAGCTGGGTATCAGCCCCAGCATTTT
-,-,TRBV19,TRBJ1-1,CASSIEQETLNTEAFF,TGTGCCAGTAGTATAGAACAGGAGACGCTTAACACTGAAGCTTTCTTT
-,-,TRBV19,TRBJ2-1,CASSPPQDFLSYNEQFF,TGTGCCAGTAGTCCCCCCCAAGACTTCTTATCCTACAATGAGCAGTTCTTC
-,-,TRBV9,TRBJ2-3,CASSDRVTDTQYF,TGTGCCAGCAGCGACCGGGTCACAGATACGCAGTATTTT
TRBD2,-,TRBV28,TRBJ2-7,CASSLEVERGGFRNEQYF,TGTGCCAGCAGTTTAGAGGTGGAGCGGGGGGGCTTTCGGAACGAGCAGTACTTC
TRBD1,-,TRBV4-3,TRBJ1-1,CASSQEGATEAFF,TGCGCCAGCAGCCAGGAGGGGGCCACTGAAGCTTTCTTT
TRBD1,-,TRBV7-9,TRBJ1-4,CASSLSRYGQGFEKLFF,TGTGCCAGCAGCTTAAGTCGTTATGGACAGGGGTTTGAAAAACTGTTTTTT